The 4 T cell receptor beta chains below all came from one sample that was sequenced in a study of OX40 agonist ivuxolimab in advanced cancers. TCRdb keeps only in-frame clones here, not all; method: immunoSEQ multiplex PCR. The sample has 55,000 to 65,000 clones; 85% are singletons. Here the sequenced sample was CD4+ or CD8+ T cells sorted from blood, taken in a trial of the OX40 agonist ivuxolimab. These receptors all stem from an adult with an advanced solid tumor such as melanoma, head and neck, liver or kidney cancer.

This clone has just one count. The gene calls are TRBV5-6 and TRBJ1-4; D is possibly TRBD1 (5 bases). Trimming removed 2 bases from V and 0 bases from J, with 14 bases in between. CDR3 length equals 17 residues. Germline V gives CDR1 SGHDT, CDR2 YYEEEE. The CDR3 reads CASSFMTAFATNEKLFF. Written as DNA, the CDR3 is TGTGCCAGCAGCTTCATGACAGCCTTCGCAACTAATGAAAAACTGTTTTTT. Full variable domain (outside the CDR3, taken from reference TRBV5-6 and TRBJ1-4): DAGVTQSPTHLIKTRGQQVTLRCSPKSGHDTVSWYQQALGQGPQFIFQYYEEEERQRGNFPDRFSGHQFPNYSSELNVNALLLGDSALYLCASSFMTAFATNEKLFFGSGTQLSVL.

The V and J genes are TRBV5-1 and TRBJ1-6; tentative D call: TRBD1 (5 bases). The CDR3 has 16 amino acids. Germline values: CDR1 SGHRS, CDR2 YFSETQ. The V and J ends lost 0 bases and 6 bases respectively, with 13 bases between them. The CDR3 loop is CASSLAGGFANSPLHF. In DNA form, the CDR3 reads TGCGCCAGCAGCTTGGCCGGGGGTTTTGCTAATTCACCCCTCCACTTT.

The rearrangement links TRBV27 to TRBJ2-1; TRBD1 matches at 9 bases. Germline V gives CDR1 MNHEY, CDR2 SMNVEV (reference sequence). Unmatched junction bases numbered 6, after V lost 6 bases and J lost 3 bases. The length of the CDR3 is 15 residues. The CDR3 DNA reads as TGTGCCAGCAGCACGGGACAGGGAGGCTACAATGAGCAGTTCTTC. This encodes CASSTGQGGYNEQFF.

The gene calls are TRBV5-4 and TRBJ2-5; TRBD1 is a possible D gene (6 bases). The germline gives CDR1 SGHNT, CDR2 YYREEE (reference sequence). There are 14 residues in the CDR3. V was trimmed by 3 bases and J by 2 bases, leaving 11 bases between them. The CDR3 coding sequence is TGTGCCAGCAGCTATACAGGGTCTCAAGAGACCCAGTACTTC. Protein sequence: CASSYTGSQETQYF.